The clone carrying this T cell receptor (beta chain) was recorded a few times. Its antigen is as yet unknown. These data come from a study of beta chain features in type 1 diabetes. Regarding the study as a whole: Resolution of whether HLA type affects TCRB rearrangement was not achieved here.

J gave up 5 bases and V 1 base, and 7 bases lay outside the gene matches. From germline, CDR1 is SQVTM and CDR2 ANQGSEA. The CDR3 loop spans 14 amino acids. Sequenced material consisted of expressed TCRB transcripts (all of the isolated RNA was reverse transcribed). This table comes from immunoSEQ multiplex PCR, and its TCRdb copy is limited to in-frame clones, with some not included. Counted here are some 410,000 clones, approximately 10% occurring once; the ten biggest clones make up 0.045% to 0.05%. The chain links TRBV29-1 to TRBJ2-5; 7 nucleotides match TRBD2. This TCR was sampled from a woman in her late teens or twenties in good health. Sequenced: naive CD4+ T cells from blood. The DNA of the CDR3 is TGCAGCGTTGAAGTCGGGGGGAGGCGGGAGACCCAGTACTTC. It specifies CSVEVGGRRETQYF.